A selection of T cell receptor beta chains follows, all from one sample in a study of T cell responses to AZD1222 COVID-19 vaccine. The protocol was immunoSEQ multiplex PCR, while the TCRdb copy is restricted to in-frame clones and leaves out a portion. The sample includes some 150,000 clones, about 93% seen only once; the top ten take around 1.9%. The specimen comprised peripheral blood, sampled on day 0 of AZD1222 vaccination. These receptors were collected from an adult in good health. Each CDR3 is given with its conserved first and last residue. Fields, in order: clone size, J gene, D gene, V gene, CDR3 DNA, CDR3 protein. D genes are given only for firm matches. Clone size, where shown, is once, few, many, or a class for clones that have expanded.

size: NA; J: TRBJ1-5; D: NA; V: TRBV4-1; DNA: TGCGCCAGCAGCCAAGGAGGGACGGCCTACAATCAGCCCCAGCATTTT; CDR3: CASSQGGTAYNQPQHF
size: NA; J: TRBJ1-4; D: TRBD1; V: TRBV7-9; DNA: TGTGCCAGCAGCTTAGGAGACCGGGACAGTAATGAAAAACTGTTTTTT; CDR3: CASSLGDRDSNEKLFF
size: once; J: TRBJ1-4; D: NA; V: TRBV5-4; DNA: TGTGCCAGCAGCTTGAGGACAGATTGGAATGAAAAACTGTTTTTT; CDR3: CASSLRTDWNEKLFF
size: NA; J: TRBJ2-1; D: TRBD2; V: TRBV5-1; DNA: TGCGCCAGCAGGACCGGGACTAGCGGGGATGAGCAGTTCTTC; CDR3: CASRTGTSGDEQFF
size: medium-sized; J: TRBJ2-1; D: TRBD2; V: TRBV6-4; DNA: TGTGCCAGCAGCCCGACTAGCGGGACCTCCCATGAGCAGTTCTTC; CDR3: CASSPTSGTSHEQFF
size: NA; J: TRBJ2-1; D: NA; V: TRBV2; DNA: TGTGCCAGCAGTGAAGCGAGGGCCATAGGTAGCGAGCAGTTCTTC; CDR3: CASSEARAIGSEQFF
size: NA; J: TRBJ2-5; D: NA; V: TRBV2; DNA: TGTGCCAGCAAAAAATACACCCAAGAGACCCAGTACTTC; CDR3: CASKKYTQETQYF
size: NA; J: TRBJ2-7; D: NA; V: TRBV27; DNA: TGTGCCAGCAGTTCGGGGGCCTACGAGCAGTACTTC; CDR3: CASSSGAYEQYF
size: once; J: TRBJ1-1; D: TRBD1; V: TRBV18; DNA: TGTGCCAGCTCACCAGACAGGGCGAACACTGAAGCTTTCTTT; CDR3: CASSPDRANTEAFF
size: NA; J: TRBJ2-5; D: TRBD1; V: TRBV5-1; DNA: TGCGCCAGCAGGGTGGGACAGCTCGGGGAGACCCAGTACTTC; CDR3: CASRVGQLGETQYF
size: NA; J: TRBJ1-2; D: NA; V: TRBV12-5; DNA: TGTGCTAGTGGTTCGGCTTATGGCTACACCTTC; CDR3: CASGSAYGYTF
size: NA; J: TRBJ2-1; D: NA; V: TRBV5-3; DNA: TGTGCCAGAAGCCCGAATCTTGAAGACTATCGGGATGAGCAGTTCTTC; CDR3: CARSPNLEDYRDEQFF
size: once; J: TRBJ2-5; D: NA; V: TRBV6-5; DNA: TGTGCCAGCAGTTACTCGGGCTTTGAGACCCAGTACTTC; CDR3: CASSYSGFETQYF
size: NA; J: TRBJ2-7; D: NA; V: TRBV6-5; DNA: TGTGCCACCGAAGATCCCTCCTACGAGCAGTACTTC; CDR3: CATEDPSYEQYF
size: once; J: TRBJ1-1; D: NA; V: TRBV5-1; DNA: TGCGCCAGCAGTCTACAGGGAGGAGGGTATAGTGAAGCTTTCTTT; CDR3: CASSLQGGGYSEAFF
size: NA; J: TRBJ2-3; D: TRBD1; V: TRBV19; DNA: TGTGCCAGTACCAGGACAGGGTCGACAGATACGCAGTATTTT; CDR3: CASTRTGSTDTQYF
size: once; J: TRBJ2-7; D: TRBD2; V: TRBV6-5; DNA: TGTGCCAGCGAGGCTAGCGGGATAAACGAGCAGTACTTC; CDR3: CASEASGINEQYF
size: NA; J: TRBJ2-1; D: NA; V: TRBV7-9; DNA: TGTGCCAGCAGCATCCCTCCCAATGAGCAGTTCTTC; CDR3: CASSIPPNEQFF
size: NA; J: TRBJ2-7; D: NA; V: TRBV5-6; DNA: TGTGCCAGCAGCTCCGGGGGTCGGACGGATCCATACGAGCAGTACTTC; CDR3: CASSSGGRTDPYEQYF
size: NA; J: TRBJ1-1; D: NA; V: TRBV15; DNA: TGTGCCACCAGCAGAGATCCCCGGGGGCTCACTGAAGCTTTCTTT; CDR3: CATSRDPRGLTEAFF
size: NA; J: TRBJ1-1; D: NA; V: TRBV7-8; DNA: TGTGCCAGCAGCCGATATACAGGGTCCAGCACTGAAGCTTTCTTT; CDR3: CASSRYTGSSTEAFF
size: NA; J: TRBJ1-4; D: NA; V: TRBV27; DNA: TGTGCCAGCAGAGATCGAGGGGGGTATTTAACTAATGAAAAACTGTTTTTT; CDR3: CASRDRGGYLTNEKLFF
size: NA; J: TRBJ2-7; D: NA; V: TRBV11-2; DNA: TGTGCCAGCAGCTCCCGTCGGGGGCTCTTTGCCTACGAGCAGTACTTC; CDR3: CASSSRRGLFAYEQYF
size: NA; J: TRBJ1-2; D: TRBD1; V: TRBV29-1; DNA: TGCAGCGTTGAATTGGTCGCAGGGGGCGCGGGGGCTGGCTACACCTTC; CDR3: CSVELVAGGAGAGYTF
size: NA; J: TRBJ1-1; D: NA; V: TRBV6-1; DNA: TGTGCCAGCAGTGAAGCGGGCCAGATCACTGAAGCTTTCTTT; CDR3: CASSEAGQITEAFF
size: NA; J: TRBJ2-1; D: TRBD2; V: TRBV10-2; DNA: TGCGCCAGCACCAAAGGACTAGCGGGAGTTGATGAGCAGTTCTTC; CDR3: CASTKGLAGVDEQFF
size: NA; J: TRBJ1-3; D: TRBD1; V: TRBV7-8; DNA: TGTGCCAGCAGCTCGAGACAGGGGCGAAGCTCTGGAAACACCATATATTTT; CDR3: CASSSRQGRSSGNTIYF
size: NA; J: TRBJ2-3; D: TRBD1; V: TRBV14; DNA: TGTGCCAGCAGCCAAGGACTACAGGGGGCAGGCACAGATACGCAGTATTTT; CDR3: CASSQGLQGAGTDTQYF
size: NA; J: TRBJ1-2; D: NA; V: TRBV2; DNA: TGTGCCAGCAGTAATCCCGGGGGGGGACTAGATGGCTACACCTTC; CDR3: CASSNPGGGLDGYTF
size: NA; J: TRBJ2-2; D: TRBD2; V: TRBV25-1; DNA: TGTGCCAGCACCCCAAGCGGGGGGGCTTATAACACCGGGGAGCTGTTTTTT; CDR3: CASTPSGGAYNTGELFF
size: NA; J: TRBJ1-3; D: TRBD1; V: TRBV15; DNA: TGTGCCACCAGCAGAGATACAGGGGCCGGAAACACCATATATTTT; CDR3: CATSRDTGAGNTIYF
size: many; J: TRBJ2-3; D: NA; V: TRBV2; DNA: TGTGCCAGCAGTGAGAACAGGGACACAGATACGCAGTATTTT; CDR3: CASSENRDTDTQYF
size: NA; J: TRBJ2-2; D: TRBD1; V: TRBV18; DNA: TGTGCCAGCTCACGGAGACAGGGTGGCACCGGGGAGCTGTTTTTT; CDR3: CASSRRQGGTGELFF
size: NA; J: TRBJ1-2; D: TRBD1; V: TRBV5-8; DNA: TGTGCCAGCAGCCTTGCTGGACAGGGGACTCATGGCTACACCTTC; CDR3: CASSLAGQGTHGYTF
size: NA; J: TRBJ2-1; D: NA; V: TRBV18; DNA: TGTGCCAGCTCACCCTTAGCGGTTTTGACCTACAATGAGCAGTTCTTC; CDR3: CASSPLAVLTYNEQFF
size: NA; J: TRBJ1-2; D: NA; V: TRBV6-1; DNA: TGTGCCAGCAGTGAACGGATTACGAACTATGGCTACACCTTC; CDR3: CASSERITNYGYTF
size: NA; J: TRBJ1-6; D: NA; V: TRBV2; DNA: TGTGCCAGAAGACAGACTAATTCACCCCTCCACTTT; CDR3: CARRQTNSPLHF
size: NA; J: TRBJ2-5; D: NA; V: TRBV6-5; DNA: TGTGCCAGCAGTTACTCGATGACTGGGAAGGGAGAGACCCAGTACTTC; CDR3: CASSYSMTGKGETQYF
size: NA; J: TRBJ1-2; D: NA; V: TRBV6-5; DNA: TGTGCCAGCATCCAGAGGGAGGGGATATTGGGTGGCTACACCTTC; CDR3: CASIQREGILGGYTF
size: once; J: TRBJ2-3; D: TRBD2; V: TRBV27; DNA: TGTGCCAGCAGTTCGGGACTAGCGGGACTCACAGATACGCAGTATTTT; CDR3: CASSSGLAGLTDTQYF
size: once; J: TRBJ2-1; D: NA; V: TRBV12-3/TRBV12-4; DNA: TGTGCCAGCAGACAGACTAGTCCCCAGGAGCAGTTCTTC; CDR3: CASRQTSPQEQFF
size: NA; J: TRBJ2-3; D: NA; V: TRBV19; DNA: TGTGCCAGTAGTATGTCGGGGGGCCCCACAGATACGCAGTATTTT; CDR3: CASSMSGGPTDTQYF
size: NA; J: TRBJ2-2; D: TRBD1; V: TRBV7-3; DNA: TGTGCCAGCAGCTTAAATGGACAGGGCTATGGAGGGACCGGGGAGCTGTTTTTT; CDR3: CASSLNGQGYGGTGELFF
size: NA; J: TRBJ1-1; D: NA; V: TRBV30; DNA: TGTGCCTGGAATCGGCAGGGATCCACTGAAGCTTTCTTT; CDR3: CAWNRQGSTEAFF
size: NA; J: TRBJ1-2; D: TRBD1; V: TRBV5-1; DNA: TGCGCCAGCAGCTTGGGGACCGGGACAGGGACTTATGGCTACACCTTC; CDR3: CASSLGTGTGTYGYTF
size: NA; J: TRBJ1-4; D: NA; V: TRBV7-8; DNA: TGTGCCAGCAGCCCTCGGGAAATATCTGCAGGAAAACTGTTTTTT; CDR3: CASSPREISAGKLFF
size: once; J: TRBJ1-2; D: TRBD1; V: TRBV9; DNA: TGTGCCAGCAGCGTGGGAGGACAGGCCGACTATGGCTACACCTTC; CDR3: CASSVGGQADYGYTF
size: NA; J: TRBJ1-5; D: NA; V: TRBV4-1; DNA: TGCGCCAGCAGCCAAGATAGTATTAGGGGGAGGCAGCCCCAGCATTTT; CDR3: CASSQDSIRGRQPQHF
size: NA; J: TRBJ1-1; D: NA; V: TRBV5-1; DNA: TGCGCCAGCAGCTTGGTGGGACAAAATGAAGCTTTCTTT; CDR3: CASSLVGQNEAFF
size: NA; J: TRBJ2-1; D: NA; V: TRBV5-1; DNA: TGCGCCAGCAGCCGGCGGCAAACATACAATGAGCAGTTCTTC; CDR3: CASSRRQTYNEQFF
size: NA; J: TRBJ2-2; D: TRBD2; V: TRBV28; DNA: TGTGCCAGCAGTCCTCGTATAGCGGGAACCGGGGAGCTGTTTTTT; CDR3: CASSPRIAGTGELFF
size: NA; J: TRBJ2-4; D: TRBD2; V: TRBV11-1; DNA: TGTGCCAGCAGCTTAGCGGCTTCGACTAGCGGGGGTAAAAACATTCAGTACTTC; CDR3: CASSLAASTSGGKNIQYF
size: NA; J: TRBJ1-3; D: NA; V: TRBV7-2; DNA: TGTGCCAGCAGCTTAGCGAGTACAGGGGGAAACACCATATATTTT; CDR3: CASSLASTGGNTIYF